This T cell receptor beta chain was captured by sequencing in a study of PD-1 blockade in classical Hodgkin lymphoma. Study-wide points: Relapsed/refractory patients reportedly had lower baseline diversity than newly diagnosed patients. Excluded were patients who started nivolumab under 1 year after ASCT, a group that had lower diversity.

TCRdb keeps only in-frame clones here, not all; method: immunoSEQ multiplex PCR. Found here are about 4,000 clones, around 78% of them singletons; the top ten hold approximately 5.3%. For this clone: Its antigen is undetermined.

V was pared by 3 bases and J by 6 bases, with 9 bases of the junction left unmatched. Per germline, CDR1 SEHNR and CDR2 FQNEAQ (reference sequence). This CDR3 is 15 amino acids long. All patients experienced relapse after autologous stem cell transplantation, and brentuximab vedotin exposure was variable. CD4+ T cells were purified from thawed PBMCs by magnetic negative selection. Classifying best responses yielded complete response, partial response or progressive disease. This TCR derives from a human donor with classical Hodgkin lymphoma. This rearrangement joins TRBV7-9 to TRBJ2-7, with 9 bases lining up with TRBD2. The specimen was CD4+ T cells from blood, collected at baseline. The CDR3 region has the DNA TGTGCCAGCAGCTTCAAAGGCGGGGGGGCCTTCGAGCAGTACTTC. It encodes CASSFKGGGAFEQYF.